This is a list of T cell receptor beta chains from one sample in a study of Graves' ophthalmopathy and Graves' hyperthyroidism. TCRdb reanalysed the multiplex PCR reads using MiXCR and keeps one entry per CDR3 protein. Here the sample spans under 250,000 distinct CDR3 sequences, 20% to 25% being singletons. The sequencing input was peripheral blood. The receptor set was obtained from a woman in her forties or fifties with Graves' ophthalmopathy. CDR3s include the opening cysteine and the closing phenylalanine or tryptophan. D genes are given only for firm matches. Clone size appears in some rows only: once, few, many, or a class for an expanded clone.

size	D	V	J	CDR3	DNA
many	NA	TRBV29-1	TRBJ1-1	CSADRVNTEAFF	TGCAGCGCTGACAGAGTGAACACTGAAGCTTTCTTT
few	TRBD1	TRBV6-1	TRBJ1-1	CASSTGGGVGAFF	TGTGCCAGCAGTACAGGGGGAGGGGTTGGGGCTTTCTTT
many	NA	TRBV24-1	TRBJ1-2	CATSDTEYGYTF	TGTGCCACCAGTGATACAGAATATGGCTACACCTTC
many	TRBD2	TRBV11-2	TRBJ2-2	CASSLDTSGTGELFF	TGTGCCAGCAGCTTAGATACTAGCGGGACCGGGGAGCTGTTTTTT
few	NA	TRBV12-3/TRBV12-4	TRBJ2-5	CASSPYVPALETQYF	TGTGCCAGCAGCCCGTATGTCCCGGCCCTGGAGACCCAGTACTTC
many	NA	TRBV20-1	TRBJ1-1	CSAIRGTEAFF	TGCAGTGCCATCAGGGGCACTGAAGCTTTCTTT
once	NA	TRBV24-1	TRBJ1-2	CATSDSTQDYGYTF	TGTGCCACCAGTGATTCTACCCAGGATTATGGCTACACCTTC
many	NA	TRBV15	TRBJ1-2	CATSFLTGANYGYTF	TGTGCCACCAGCTTCCTGACGGGAGCCAACTATGGCTACACCTTC
many	NA	TRBV7-9	TRBJ1-1	CASSLGEGDTEAFF	TGTGCCAGCAGCTTAGGGGAGGGAGACACTGAAGCTTTCTTT
NA	NA	TRBV20-1	TRBJ2-5	CSARVQGYQETQYF	TGCAGTGCTAGAGTGCAGGGATACCAAGAGACCCAGTACTTC
NA	TRBD1	TRBV12-3/TRBV12-4	TRBJ2-7	CASSLVGGQGSYEQYF	TGTGCCAGCAGTTTAGTAGGGGGACAGGGCTCCTACGAGCAGTACTTC
NA	TRBD1	TRBV12-3/TRBV12-4	TRBJ2-5	CASSLPRDRASETQYF	TGTGCCAGCAGTTTACCCCGGGACAGGGCATCAGAGACCCAGTACTTC
once	NA	TRBV12-3/TRBV12-4	TRBJ2-7	CASSLDGSEQYF	TGTGCCAGCAGTTTAGATGGCTCCGAGCAGTACTTC
many	NA	TRBV20-1	TRBJ1-5	CSASPVVGNNQPQHF	TGCAGTGCTTCCCCGGTAGTAGGGAACAATCAGCCCCAGCATTTT
many	TRBD2	TRBV6-5	TRBJ2-5	CASVWGGMEQETQYF	TGTGCCAGCGTTTGGGGAGGGATGGAGCAAGAGACCCAGTACTTC
many	NA	TRBV19	TRBJ1-1	CASRIGGPMNTEAFF	TGTGCCAGTAGGATTGGGGGACCGATGAACACTGAAGCTTTCTTT